The 30 T cell receptor beta chains in this list originate from one sample, sequenced in a study of shared clonotypes between healthy human individuals. TCRdb's table, derived via immunoSEQ multiplex PCR, lists solely in-frame clones and lacks some. The sample has approximately 510,000 clones, about four fifths seen once. Sequencing used PBMCs. The receptor set was obtained from a woman between 35 and 50 years old in good health. Some clones in this sample may be carry-over from other donors' samples.

The chain combines TRBV29-1 with TRBJ2-1; 7 bases are shared with TRBD2. The junction had 5 bases not matched to a gene; V was cut back by 2 bases and J by 7 bases. CDR1 is SQVTM, CDR2 ANQGSEA, per germline. The CDR3 covers 13 residues. The CDR3 region is CSVEWTRGNEQFF. The CDR3 nucleotides read TGCAGCGTTGAATGGACTAGAGGTAATGAGCAGTTCTTC.

The chain links TRBV10-3 to TRBJ2-2; D gene ambiguous. Trimming removed 0 bases from V and 2 bases from J, with 10 bases in between. The CDR3 consists of 16 residues. Looked up from germline, CDR1 is ENHRY and CDR2 is SYGVKD. CDR3 loop: CAISESGPLNTGELFF. Written as DNA, the CDR3 is TGTGCCATCAGTGAGTCAGGGCCCCTTAACACCGGGGAGCTGTTTTTT.

In regard to this clone: This likely traces to a read error, being one base from a far larger clone. This chain joins TRBV6-6 and TRBJ2-7; D is undetermined. The V and J ends lost 4 bases and 3 bases respectively, with 4 bases between them. Germline CDR1 is MNHNY and CDR2 is SVGAGI (reference sequence). CDR3 length: 11 amino acids. CDR3 sequence: CASSSDYEQYF. CDR3 DNA sequence: TGTGCCAGCAGTTCGGACTACGAGCAGTACTTC.

The chain employs TRBV28 and TRBJ2-4; a possible D gene is TRBD1 (5 bases). Germline V CDR1 and CDR2: MDHEN, SYDVKM. The V end lost 6 bases, the J end lost 0 bases, and 15 bases lay between the germline ends. This CDR3 contains 16 residues. CDR3 in amino acids: CASSPTGLLAKNIQYF. The CDR3 nucleotides are TGTGCCAGCAGCCCCACAGGCTTACTAGCCAAAAACATTCAGTACTTC. Full variable domain (missing parts from reference TRBV28 and TRBJ2-4): DVKVTQSSRYLVKRTGEKVFLECVQDMDHENMFWYRQDPGLGLRLIYFSYDVKMKEKGDIPEGYSVSREKKERFSLILESASTNQTSMYLCASSPTGLLAKNIQYFGAGTRLSVL.

The rearrangement joins TRBV28 to TRBJ2-7, with D perhaps matching TRBD1 (6 bases). Germline lookup yields CDR1 MDHEN and CDR2 SYDVKM. V lost 5 bases and J 3 bases, leaving 11 bases between the germline ends. The CDR3 extends over 13 amino acids. The CDR3 DNA is TGTGCCAGCAGTCGACAGGTGTTCTACGAGCAGTACTTC. Its protein is CASSRQVFYEQYF.

V is TRBV7-8 and J is TRBJ1-4, with 9 bases that match TRBD1. The CDR3 runs 15 residues. J lost 7 bases, V lost 5 bases, and 8 bases had no gene match. Germline V gives CDR1 SGHVS, CDR2 FQNEAQ. The chain's CDR3 is CASSARQGGIEKLFF. The CDR3 DNA follows: TGTGCCAGCAGCGCAAGACAGGGGGGGATTGAAAAACTGTTTTTT.

The CDR3: CAISGPGTGLVYEQYF. The CDR3 nucleotides read TGTGCCATCAGTGGTCCGGGGACAGGGCTTGTCTACGAGCAGTACTTC. This chain links TRBV10-3 with TRBJ2-7; 9 bases match TRBD1. The V gene end was trimmed by 4 bases and the J gene end by 3 bases; junction bases not matched to a gene: 10. The germline V gene encodes CDR1 ENHRY and CDR2 SYGVKD. The CDR3 loop spans 16 amino acids.

V usage is TRBV6-1 and J usage is TRBJ1-2; D gene ambiguous. The length of the CDR3 is 18 residues. The germline gives CDR1 MNHNS, CDR2 SASEGT. V lost 1 base, J lost 0 bases, and 18 bases lay in between. CDR3 loop: CASSEVALAGRANYGYTF. In DNA, the CDR3 is TGTGCCAGCAGTGAAGTTGCCCTCGCCGGCCGAGCTAACTATGGCTACACCTTC.

This clone was detected ten times or more. The chain combines TRBV11-2 with TRBJ1-5; a possible D gene is TRBD1 (6 bases). The CDR3 covers 15 residues. Between the trimmed V and J ends, which lost 5 bases and 4 bases, there was a span of 15 bases. CDR1 is SGHAT, CDR2 FQNNGV, per germline. CDR3 nucleotides: TGTGCCAGCAGCCCAGGAGGACAGTTTAATCAGCCCCAGCATTTT. Its translation is CASSPGGQFNQPQHF.

The V gene is TRBV5-1, the J gene TRBJ2-7; TRBD2 agrees at 15 bases. Looked up from germline, CDR1 is SGHRS and CDR2 is YFSETQ. This CDR3 region has 14 residues. The V gene end was trimmed by 5 bases and the J gene end by 6 bases; junction bases not matched to a gene: 3. The CDR3 loop reads CASSSGLAGGEQYF. The CDR3, as DNA: TGCGCCAGCAGTTCGGGACTAGCGGGAGGCGAGCAGTACTTC.

This clone was seen a few times. The chain uses TRBV10-1 and TRBJ1-1; possibly TRBD1 for D (5 bases). The CDR3 is made up of 14 amino acids. The V gene lost 2 bases and the J gene lost 3 bases, with 10 bases spanning the gap. The germline V gene encodes CDR1 WNHNN and CDR2 SYGVQD (reference sequence). In DNA form, the CDR3 reads TGCGCCAGCAGTGAGAGGGGAGGGGACACTGAAGCTTTCTTT. Translating it yields CASSERGGDTEAFF.

The chain joins TRBV6-1 to TRBJ1-4; no reliable D call. Germline lookup yields CDR1 MNHNS and CDR2 SASEGT. Trimming left V 3 bases short and J 6 bases short, with 8 bases between. The length of the CDR3 is 13 residues. The CDR3 DNA reads TGTGCCAGCAGTGACTCGTGGGATGAAAAACTGTTTTTT. It translates to CASSDSWDEKLFF.

The sample holds a few counts of this clone. The rearrangement joins TRBV28 to TRBJ2-7; D tentatively fits TRBD1 or TRBD2 (7 bases each). Germline CDR1 is MDHEN and CDR2 is SYDVKM. This CDR3 region has 16 residues. Trimming stripped 6 bases from V and 5 bases from J, with 23 bases between. In DNA form, the CDR3 reads TGTGCCAGCAGCCCCGGGGGGACAGTGGCCGGCCACGAGCAGTACTTC. It yields the protein CASSPGGTVAGHEQYF.

The J gene is TRBJ2-3, the V gene TRBV6-1; D is uncertain. Germline V gene sequence: CDR1 MNHNS, CDR2 SASEGT. Trimming pared 2 bases from V and 2 bases from J, leaving 8 bases between. This CDR3 has 14 residues. The CDR3 protein is CASSETADTDTQYF. The CDR3 DNA reads as TGTGCCAGCAGTGAAACAGCAGACACAGATACGCAGTATTTT.

The sample holds a few counts of this clone. V usage is TRBV9 and J usage is TRBJ2-1; 10 nucleotides align to TRBD2. V was pared by 0 bases and J by 7 bases, with 4 bases of the junction left unmatched. The CDR3 is made up of 15 amino acids. The germline V gene has CDR1 SGDLS and CDR2 YYNGEE. The CDR3 region is CASSVAAGGKNEQFF. CDR3 in DNA: TGTGCCAGCAGCGTAGCAGCGGGAGGGAAGAATGAGCAGTTCTTC.

The CDR3 DNA sequence: TGCGCCAGCAGCCCACCACTCACCGGGGAGCTGTTTTTT. Translated, it gives CASSPPLTGELFF. This chain links TRBV4-1 with TRBJ2-2; unclear D gene. Germline assignment: CDR1 MGHRA and CDR2 YSYEKL. This CDR3 is 13 amino acids long. Trimming stripped 4 bases from V and 4 bases from J, with 7 bases between.

The chain carries TRBV7-3 and TRBJ2-3; 10 bases line up with TRBD2. V lost 2 bases and J lost 8; bases outside the gene matches: 13. The CDR3 loop spans 17 amino acids. The germline V gene has CDR1 SGHTA and CDR2 FQGTGA. CDR3 sequence: CASSLFSSGRGVGTQYF. The CDR3 DNA follows: TGTGCCAGCAGCTTATTTTCTAGCGGGAGAGGGGTTGGTACGCAGTATTTT.

The chain couples TRBV19 to TRBJ1-5; weak D call: TRBD1 (6 bases). The CDR3 consists of 20 residues. Germline lookup yields CDR1 LNHDA and CDR2 SQIVND (reference sequence). Trimming shortened V by 5 bases and J by 2 bases, and 28 bases separated the two germline ends. The CDR3 here is CASSSQNPGHRLGRNQPQHF. CDR3 bases: TGTGCCAGTAGTTCTCAAAATCCGGGACACCGACTCGGGCGCAATCAGCCCCAGCATTTT.

This clone has ten or more counts. The V gene is TRBV27, the J gene TRBJ2-5; 7 bases are a match to TRBD1. CDR3 length: 15 amino acids. V shed 6 bases and J 4 bases; nucleotides not matched to a gene: 11. Germline CDR1 and CDR2: MNHEY and SMNVEV (reference sequence). The CDR3 nucleotides read TGTGCCAGCAGAGAAACCGGGACAGCGAGAGAGACCCAGTACTTC. Encoded protein: CASRETGTARETQYF.

CDR3 region: CASSLQGLPVEQYF. CDR3 coding DNA: TGCGCCAGCAGCTTACAGGGGTTGCCGGTGGAGCAGTACTTC. The V call is TRBV5-1, the J call TRBJ2-7; 7 nucleotides align to TRBD1. Trimming at V came to 2 bases and at J to 7 bases, leaving 9 bases not matched to a gene. The CDR3 contains 14 residues. The germline gives CDR1 SGHRS, CDR2 YFSETQ.

The CDR3 here is CASSLARLGLLNTGELFF. In DNA form, the CDR3 reads TGTGCCAGCAGCTTAGCGCGGTTGGGCTTACTGAACACCGGGGAGCTGTTTTTT. The chain carries TRBV7-2 and TRBJ2-2, with unresolved D. CDR3 length: 18 amino acids. V lost 0 bases and J 1 base, leaving 15 bases between the germline ends. Germline V gene sequence: CDR1 SGHTA, CDR2 FQGNSA.

In its sample, this clone was seen a few times. This CDR3 reads CASREQGANGNTIYF. The CDR3 DNA reads TGTGCCAGCAGGGAACAGGGGGCTAATGGAAACACCATATATTTT. This chain links TRBV2 with TRBJ1-3; 9 bases align to TRBD1. There are 15 residues in the CDR3. The trim removed 6 bases at V and 3 bases at J, leaving 6 bases unmatched. The germline gives CDR1 SNHLY, CDR2 FYNNEI.

The J gene is TRBJ2-7, the V gene TRBV10-2; D may be TRBD2 (5 bases). Germline CDR1 reads WSHSY; CDR2 reads SAAADI. Trimming stripped 6 bases from V and 5 bases from J, with 14 bases between. CDR3 length: 13 residues. The CDR3 loop is CASRTTGWDEQYF. In DNA form, the CDR3 reads TGCGCCAGCAGGACGACGGGATGGGACGAGCAGTACTTC.

CDR3 sequence (DNA): TGCGCCAGCAGCCAACCAGGCAGGGCAGCCCAAGAGACCCAGTACTTC. It translates to CASSQPGRAAQETQYF. This rearrangement joins TRBV4-1 to TRBJ2-5; D possibly corresponds to TRBD1 (5 bases). Germline V gene lookup returns CDR1 MGHRA and CDR2 YSYEKL. The CDR3 spans 16 residues. Trimming stripped 2 bases from V and 1 base from J, with 14 bases between.

The V gene is TRBV7-3, the J gene TRBJ2-7, with 8 bases fitting TRBD2. Trimming cost V 2 bases and J 0 bases; bases outside gene matches: 3. The germline gives CDR1 SGHTA, CDR2 FQGTGA. The CDR3 runs 15 residues. The CDR3 loop reads CASSLDSGNSYEQYF. The CDR3 region has the DNA TGTGCCAGCAGCTTAGATAGCGGGAACTCCTACGAGCAGTACTTC. Filled out from reference TRBV7-3 and TRBJ2-7, the complete variable domain reads GAGVSQTPSNKVTEKGKYVELRCDPISGHTALYWYRQSLGQGPEFLIYFQGTGAADDSGLPNDRFFAVRPEGSVSTLKIQRTERGDSAVYLCASSLDSGNSYEQYFGPGTRLTVT.

In regard to this clone: Other nucleotide sequences from this sample produce the same CDR3. This chain connects TRBV28 to TRBJ1-2; D unclear. Germline V gene sequence: CDR1 MDHEN, CDR2 SYDVKM. Trimming took 1 base from V and 2 from J, leaving 2 bases between them. This CDR3 has 12 amino acids. The chain's CDR3 is CASSLSNYGYTF. The CDR3 coding sequence is TGTGCCAGCAGTTTATCCAACTATGGCTACACCTTC.

V and J are TRBV4-1 and TRBJ2-7, with TRBD1 as a possible D gene (5 bases). The length of the CDR3 is 15 residues. V was pared by 0 bases and J by 6 bases, with 15 bases between. The germline gives CDR1 MGHRA, CDR2 YSYEKL. The CDR3 DNA is TGCGCCAGCAGCCAAGACTTTCCCAGGGTCTCCGAGCAGTACTTC. Its translation: CASSQDFPRVSEQYF.

V usage is TRBV5-1 and J usage is TRBJ2-3, with TRBD1 as a possible D gene (6 bases). CDR1 and CDR2 (germline): SGHRS, YFSETQ. Between the trimmed V and J ends, which lost 0 bases and 0 bases, there was a span of 11 bases. The CDR3 is 16 residues long. Here the CDR3 reads CASSLVEGDSTDTQYF. The CDR3 nucleotides are TGCGCCAGCAGCTTGGTTGAGGGGGACAGCACAGATACGCAGTATTTT.

The gene calls are TRBV2 and TRBJ1-4, with no clear D. Germline lookup yields CDR1 SNHLY and CDR2 FYNNEI. The V and J ends lost 3 bases and 6 bases respectively, with 14 bases between them. CDR3 length: 15 amino acids. The CDR3 region is CASSDGKYGDEKLFF. CDR3 nucleotides: TGTGCCAGCAGTGACGGGAAGTATGGTGATGAAAAACTGTTTTTT.

The chain employs TRBV28 and TRBJ1-2; 8 bases are shared with TRBD1. V was pared by 6 bases and J by 4 bases, with 4 bases of the junction left unmatched. Germline V CDR1 and CDR2: MDHEN, SYDVKM. The CDR3 consists of 13 residues. This chain's CDR3 is CASSYDRGYGYTF. In DNA, the CDR3 is TGTGCCAGCAGCTACGACAGGGGCTATGGCTACACCTTC.